The next 16 T cell receptor beta chains were all read from a single sample in a study of cytomegalovirus exposure and HLA in healthy donors. Primers included in the PCR were 60 Vbeta and 13 Jbeta primers. The assay was immunoSEQ multiplex PCR, and TCRdb's table has in-frame clones only and misses some. The data show around 170,000 clones, with around 80% seen just once and 6.3% held by the top ten. Sequencing was carried out using PBMCs. These receptors all come from a man in his forties or fifties in good health and CMV-seropositive.

V is TRBV5-1 and J is TRBJ1-4; D is uncertain. In germline, CDR1 is SGHRS, CDR2 YFSETQ. Between the trimmed V and J ends, which lost 0 bases and 2 bases, there was a span of 5 bases. The CDR3 loop spans 14 amino acids. In nucleotides, the CDR3 is TGCGCCAGCAGCTTGGAACAGACTAATGAAAAACTGTTTTTT. As protein: CASSLEQTNEKLFF.

The gene calls are TRBV5-1 and TRBJ2-1, with 11 bases matching TRBD2. CDR1 is SGHRS and CDR2 is YFSETQ in the germline V gene. Germline trimming cut 5 bases from V and 4 bases from J; bases unmatched to any gene: 5. This CDR3 has 15 residues. In nucleotides, the CDR3 is TGCGCCAGCAGAAGGGGACTAGCGGATTACAATGAGCAGTTCTTC. Its translation: CASRRGLADYNEQFF.

This chain links TRBV7-3 with TRBJ2-1, with 9 bases that match TRBD1. The CDR3 contains 14 residues. The trim removed 5 bases at V and 6 bases at J, leaving 5 bases unmatched. Germline loops: CDR1 SGHTA, CDR2 FQGTGA. CDR3 DNA: TGTGCCAGCAGCCCGGGACAGGGTTTCAATGAGCAGTTCTTC. Encoded protein: CASSPGQGFNEQFF.

There are a few counts of this clone. V and J are TRBV6-6 and TRBJ2-7; 9 bases match TRBD1. The CDR3 is made up of 15 amino acids. J lost 3 bases, V lost 7 bases, and 10 bases had no gene match. CDR1 is MNHNY and CDR2 is SVGAGI in the germline V gene (reference sequence). The CDR3 loop is CASTQAGDRVYEQYF. The CDR3 nucleotides read TGTGCCAGCACTCAAGCCGGGGACAGGGTCTACGAGCAGTACTTC.

The rearrangement joins TRBV9 to TRBJ2-3, with a possible D match to TRBD2 (6 bases). V was pared by 4 bases and J by 2 bases, with 14 bases between. The CDR3 is 15 residues long. The V gene's germline CDR1 is SGDLS and CDR2 YYNGEE. The CDR3: CASSPPGRNTDTQYF. CDR3 nucleotides: TGTGCCAGCAGCCCTCCCGGGAGAAACACAGATACGCAGTATTTT.

This clone came up a few times. The chain links TRBV6-1 to TRBJ2-7; 11 nucleotides agree with TRBD2. Germline CDR1 and CDR2: MNHNS and SASEGT. Trimming at V came to 6 bases and at J to 0 bases, leaving 4 bases not matched to a gene. The CDR3 extends over 15 amino acids. CDR3 DNA sequence: TGTGCCAGCAGACTAGCGGGGGAGAGCTCCTACGAGCAGTACTTC. Protein sequence: CASRLAGESSYEQYF.

This chain links TRBV29-1 with TRBJ2-1; a weak D match, TRBD2 (6 bases). Germline CDR1 and CDR2: SQVTM and ANQGSEA. The V gene lost 7 bases and the J gene lost 6 bases, with 19 bases spanning the gap. The CDR3 contains 14 residues. As DNA, the CDR3 is TGCAGCGGTGGTCCGGGGGTCGAGGGCAATGAGCAGTTCTTC. Its translation: CSGGPGVEGNEQFF.

This rearrangement joins TRBV5-1 to TRBJ2-5; D unclear. The CDR3 runs to 13 residues. The V end was cut by 2 bases, the J end by 5 bases, with 10 bases between. Germline V gene lookup returns CDR1 SGHRS and CDR2 YFSETQ. CDR3 sequence (DNA): TGCGCCAGCAGCTTTTGGCAGGCGGAGACCCAGTACTTC. This translates into CASSFWQAETQYF.

This clone has only a few counts. Other DNA sequences within the sample encode an identical CDR3. This chain uses TRBV4-3 with TRBJ1-1, with 8 bases fitting TRBD1. The CDR3 extends over 15 amino acids. V lost 0 bases, J lost 5 bases, and 5 bases stayed unmatched. Germline V gene lookup returns CDR1 LGHNA and CDR2 YSLEER. CDR3 sequence reads: CASSQDLQGGTEAFF. CDR3 DNA sequence: TGCGCCAGCAGCCAAGATCTACAGGGGGGGACTGAAGCTTTCTTT.

The chain has TRBV5-3 and TRBJ1-2; D is possibly TRBD1 (5 bases). TRBV5-3 is recorded as an ORF, its role being uncertain. The CDR3 has 14 amino acids. V shed 5 bases and J shed 3 bases, with 14 bases lying between them. CDR3 coding DNA: TGTGCCAGAAGGCCTTGGGAGGGGTACTATGGCTACACCTTC. Its translation: CARRPWEGYYGYTF.

This clone was observed a handful of times. The rearrangement joins TRBV5-4 to TRBJ1-1; D unclear. The CDR3 spans 14 residues. Trimming pared 0 bases from V and 2 bases from J, leaving 8 bases between. CDR1 is SGHNT, CDR2 YYREEE, per germline (reference sequence). The CDR3 nucleotides read TGTGCCAGCAGCTTGGAACGGGTCAACACTGAAGCTTTCTTT. Its protein product is CASSLERVNTEAFF.

This sequence joins TRBV6-5 and TRBJ2-1; no clear D gene. The length of the CDR3 is 12 residues. Trimming stripped 6 bases from V and 8 bases from J, with 11 bases between. Per the germline V gene, CDR1 is MNHEY and CDR2 is SVGAGI. The CDR3 DNA sequence: TGTGCCAGCAGCCGCCTAGACCATGAGCAGTTCTTC. Translated: CASSRLDHEQFF.

The chain employs TRBV7-3 and TRBJ2-3; D possibly corresponds to TRBD1 (6 bases). CDR3 length: 16 residues. V lost 2 bases and J 9 bases, leaving 21 bases between the germline ends. Per germline, CDR1 SGHTA and CDR2 FQGTGA. The CDR3 loop reads CASSLSSRDTLGTQYF. DNA of the CDR3: TGTGCCAGCAGCTTATCGTCCCGGGACACCTTAGGGACGCAGTATTTT.

The rearrangement joins TRBV11-2 to TRBJ2-7; D possibly corresponds to TRBD2 (5 bases). Germline assignment: CDR1 SGHAT and CDR2 FQNNGV. The V end lost 3 bases, the J end lost 4 bases, and 16 bases lay between the germline ends. The CDR3 totals 15 residues. The chain's CDR3 is CASSFVRAAVYEQYF. Here the CDR3 DNA reads TGTGCCAGCAGCTTCGTCCGAGCGGCGGTATACGAGCAGTACTTC.

The chain recombines TRBV6-5 with TRBJ1-5; D remains unclear. Germline-derived CDR1 and CDR2 are MNHEY and SVGAGI. V lost 7 bases and J 2 bases, leaving 15 bases between the germline ends. The CDR3 totals 15 residues. The CDR3 region has the DNA TGTGCCAGCACCAAAAGGAACGGGGGCAATCAGCCCCAGCATTTT. It yields the protein CASTKRNGGNQPQHF.

Here the CDR3 reads CASGHGRSPLHF. CDR3 bases: TGCGCCAGCGGGCACGGTAGGTCACCCCTCCACTTT. The rearrangement joins TRBV4-3 to TRBJ1-6; D not resolved. The CDR3 extends over 12 amino acids. Trimming took off 8 bases at V and 10 bases at J, with 12 bases between the two ends. Per germline, CDR1 LGHNA and CDR2 YSLEER.